Each of the 31 T cell receptor beta chains below was sequenced from the same sample in a study of blood T cell repertoires in COVID-19. Libraries were prepared by immunoSEQ multiplex PCR; TCRdb keeps only in-frame clonotypes and omits some of them. The sample has under 200,000 clones, around 82% seen once. Sequencing used PBMCs or T cells enriched from blood (not recorded which). All receptors come from a woman aged 45-65 years in a cohort exposed to, infected with or recovered from COVID-19 (not recorded which).

This chain connects TRBV7-9 to TRBJ2-5; 7 positions match TRBD2. This CDR3 has 14 residues. Germline loops: CDR1 SEHNR, CDR2 FQNEAQ (reference sequence). The J segment lost 0 bases and the V segment lost 5 bases, leaving 3 bases of the junction unmatched. The CDR3 protein is CASSPSGNQETQYF. The CDR3 region has the DNA TGTGCCAGCAGCCCCAGCGGGAACCAAGAGACCCAGTACTTC.

The chain has TRBV27 and TRBJ2-3, with 11 bases that match TRBD2. The junction had 10 bases not matched to a gene; V was cut back by 0 bases and J by 5 bases. The CDR3 runs to 18 residues. Germline loops: CDR1 MNHEY, CDR2 SMNVEV (reference sequence). The CDR3 loop is CASSLSGTSGSKGDTQYF. The DNA for the CDR3 is TGTGCCAGCAGTTTATCCGGGACTAGCGGTTCAAAGGGAGATACGCAGTATTTT.

This clone was seen a single time. This chain links TRBV10-1 with TRBJ2-3, with 7 positions matching TRBD1. CDR1 and CDR2 from the germline V gene are WNHNN and SYGVQD (reference sequence). J lost 6 bases, V lost 0 bases, and 3 bases had no gene match. CDR3 length equals 14 residues. The CDR3, as DNA: TGCGCCAGCAGTGAGTCCGCCAGGGGGGATACGCAGTATTTT. Its translation is CASSESARGDTQYF.

The V call is TRBV24-1, the J call TRBJ1-2; a possible D gene is TRBD1 (6 bases). This CDR3 spans 15 amino acids. The V end lost 3 bases, the J end lost 5 bases, and 15 bases lay between the germline ends. The germline CDR1 and CDR2 sequences are KGHDR and SFDVKD. Here the CDR3 DNA reads TGTGCCACCAGTGATCCGCAGGGGTCGCGGTATGGCTACACCTTC. Translated, it gives CATSDPQGSRYGYTF.

The chain couples TRBV28 to TRBJ1-5; TRBD1 agrees at 7 bases. CDR1 is MDHEN and CDR2 is SYDVKM in the germline V gene. Unmatched junction bases numbered 5, after V lost 4 bases and J lost 2 bases. CDR3 length: 15 amino acids. The CDR3 here is CASSSPDRGNQPQHF. For the CDR3, the DNA is TGTGCCAGCAGTTCCCCCGACAGGGGCAATCAGCCCCAGCATTTT.

The chain uses TRBV3-1 (or the pseudogene TRBV3-2) and TRBJ2-3; D might be TRBD2 (6 bases). V dropped 4 bases and J dropped 6 bases, with 17 bases sitting between them. The CDR3 length is 15 residues. Germline V CDR1 and CDR2: LGHDT, YNNKEL (reference sequence). The CDR3 is CASSLRGPRGDTQYF. CDR3 in DNA: TGTGCCAGCAGCCTTCGGGGACCCCGGGGGGATACGCAGTATTTT.

This chain connects TRBV10-3 to TRBJ2-1; TRBD2 might be the D (5 bases). Germline CDR1 is ENHRY and CDR2 is SYGVKD. Trimming took 10 bases from V and 4 from J, leaving 14 bases between them. The CDR3 spans 13 residues. The CDR3 DNA reads TGTGCCAGTGGACTGGTGTTATACAATGAGCAGTTCTTC. It encodes CASGLVLYNEQFF.

The chain recombines TRBV27 with TRBJ2-5, with a possible D match to TRBD2 (6 bases). Germline assignment: CDR1 MNHEY and CDR2 SMNVEV (reference sequence). This CDR3 region has 15 residues. Between the trimmed V and J ends, which lost 5 bases and 4 bases, there was a span of 17 bases. CDR3 loop: CASSRTTRELETQYF. The CDR3 DNA follows: TGTGCCAGCAGTCGAACAACCCGGGAGCTAGAGACCCAGTACTTC.

This sequence joins TRBV10-3 and TRBJ2-7; D perhaps matches TRBD1 (6 bases). Looked up from germline, CDR1 is ENHRY and CDR2 is SYGVKD. The germline V and J ends were trimmed by 1 base and 7 bases, with 11 bases remaining between them. This CDR3 is 13 amino acids long. The CDR3 DNA sequence: TGTGCCATCAGTGAGTTATGGGGGACAGAGCAGTACTTC. Its translation: CAISELWGTEQYF.

CDR3 nucleotide sequence: TGTGCCAGCAGCCCACAGGGTGTCGAGAGAGGGGTGGGGAGGGAGCTGTTTTTT. Translating it yields CASSPQGVERGVGRELFF. The V call is TRBV4-2, the J call TRBJ2-2; D is perhaps TRBD1 (6 bases). Germline CDR1 and CDR2: LGHNA and YNFKEQ. With 4 bases removed from V and 9 bases from J, the gap between germline ends came to 27 bases. The CDR3 loop spans 18 amino acids.

Turning to this clone: At the DNA level, this CDR3 is encoded by other sequences in the same sample as well. The chain links TRBV5-1 to TRBJ2-3; no firm D call. Germline V gene sequence: CDR1 SGHRS, CDR2 YFSETQ. V was shortened by 1 base and J by 1 base, with 7 bases between the two germline ends. This CDR3 contains 14 residues. The CDR3 region is CASSLSGGTDTQYF. In DNA form, the CDR3 reads TGCGCCAGCAGCTTGTCCGGAGGCACAGATACGCAGTATTTT.

The chain joins TRBV20-1 to TRBJ1-6, with a tentative D call TRBD1 (5 bases). Germline-derived CDR1 and CDR2 are DFQATT and SNEGSKA (reference sequence). The CDR3 is 16 residues long. Trimming took 3 bases from V and 0 from J, leaving 12 bases between them. The chain's CDR3 is CSASTGGSSYNSPLHF. The CDR3 DNA sequence: TGCAGTGCTAGTACGGGGGGGAGCTCCTATAATTCACCCCTCCACTTT.

The chain combines TRBV6-5 with TRBJ1-3; 7 nucleotides match TRBD1. Germline values: CDR1 MNHEY, CDR2 SVGAGI. The CDR3 sequence is 15 residues long. The V gene end was trimmed by 5 bases and the J gene end by 4 bases; junction bases not matched to a gene: 8. DNA for the CDR3: TGTGCCAGCAGTCGTCCCGGGACAGAAGGAAACACCATATATTTT. Its protein product is CASSRPGTEGNTIYF.

This sequence joins TRBV6-4 and TRBJ1-1; D is unresolved. This CDR3 has 13 residues. V was cut by 2 bases and J by 5 bases, with 9 bases left in between. CDR1 and CDR2 (germline): MRHNA, SNTAGT. CDR3 nucleotides: TGTGCCAGCAGTGACCCTCCCGGGACTGAAGCTTTCTTT. This codes for CASSDPPGTEAFF.

The chain couples TRBV12-3 or TRBV12-4 to TRBJ1-1; D is perhaps TRBD1 (6 bases). This CDR3 region has 13 residues. With 6 bases removed from V and 4 bases from J, the gap between germline ends came to 12 bases. Written as DNA, the CDR3 is TGTGCCAGCAGGGACCAACAGGGCACTGAAGCTTTCTTT. This encodes CASRDQQGTEAFF.

The chain has TRBV11-1 and TRBJ1-1; D gene unclear. The germline gives CDR1 SGHAT, CDR2 FQDESV (reference sequence). CDR3 length: 13 residues. Trimming stripped 5 bases from V and 4 bases from J, with 11 bases between. CDR3 region: CASSREMSTEAFF. The CDR3 region has the DNA TGTGCCAGCAGCCGGGAAATGTCCACTGAAGCTTTCTTT. Together with reference TRBV11-1 and TRBJ1-1, the CDR3 gives the full variable domain: EAEVAQSPRYKITEKSQAVAFWCDPISGHATLYWYRQILGQGPELLVQFQDESVVDDSQLPKDRFSAERLKGVDSTLKIQPAELGDSAMYLCASSREMSTEAFFGQGTRLTVV.

The CDR3, as DNA: TGTGCCAGCAGCTTAGTGTTCGGGGGGGCCGGGAGCGATGAGCAGTTCTTC. Protein: CASSLVFGGAGSDEQFF. The chain carries TRBV7-2 and TRBJ2-1; 8 bases are shared with TRBD2. Unmatched junction bases numbered 13, after V lost 1 base and J lost 8 bases. This CDR3 spans 17 amino acids. The germline gives CDR1 SGHTA, CDR2 FQGNSA.

This clone has a handful of counts. The chain links TRBV7-8 to TRBJ2-2; D is perhaps TRBD2 (6 bases). There are 13 residues in the CDR3. Germline V gene data show CDR1 as SGHVS and CDR2 as FQNEAQ. Trimming pared 5 bases from V and 13 bases from J, leaving 17 bases between. CDR3 in DNA: TGTGCCAGCAGCAGGGACTCGACGTCGGCGCTGTTTTTT. Translated, it gives CASSRDSTSALFF.

The chain recombines TRBV4-1 with TRBJ2-7, with 7 bases matching TRBD2. The CDR3 has 16 residues. From germline, CDR1 is MGHRA and CDR2 YSYEKL. The V segment lost 0 bases and the J segment 7 bases; nucleotides outside the gene matches: 12. CDR3 region: CASSQDRGGSRGEQYF. CDR3 DNA: TGCGCCAGCAGCCAAGATCGTGGCGGGAGCCGAGGAGAGCAGTACTTC.

J is TRBJ1-5 and V is TRBV4-1; D remains unclear. CDR1 is MGHRA, CDR2 YSYEKL, per germline. The CDR3 is 16 residues long. Trimming removed 1 base from V and 0 bases from J, with 10 bases in between. CDR3 sequence (DNA): TGCGCCAGCAGCCAAGGTGGAGGGAATAGCAATCAGCCCCAGCATTTT. Its translation is CASSQGGGNSNQPQHF.

V is TRBV4-3 and J is TRBJ1-1; 8 bases are shared with TRBD1. J gave up 6 bases and V 0 bases, and 12 bases lay outside the gene matches. CDR3 length: 17 amino acids. CDR1 is LGHNA, CDR2 YSLEER, per germline. In nucleotides, the CDR3 is TGCGCCAGCAGCCAAGATAAGCCGGTCAGGGGGCACTCTGAAGCTTTCTTT. This codes for CASSQDKPVRGHSEAFF.

The chain uses TRBV12-3 or TRBV12-4 and TRBJ2-2, with D possibly being TRBD2 (5 bases). This CDR3 contains 13 residues. V was pared by 5 bases and J by 1 base, with 5 bases between. The CDR3 is CASSRENTGELFF. CDR3 DNA sequence: TGTGCCAGCAGTCGGGAGAACACCGGGGAGCTGTTTTTT.

The CDR3 here is CASSATGLNTEAFF. The CDR3 DNA reads as TGCGCCAGCAGTGCAACAGGGTTGAACACTGAAGCTTTCTTT. The rearrangement uses TRBV10-1 and TRBJ1-1, with a possible D match to TRBD1 (6 bases). Trimming left V 4 bases short and J 0 bases short, with 9 bases between. The length of the CDR3 is 14 residues. Germline CDR1 and CDR2: WNHNN and SYGVQD (reference sequence).

V is TRBV7-3 and J is TRBJ1-2, with D maybe TRBD1 (6 bases). V dropped 5 bases and J dropped 6 bases, with 19 bases sitting between them. Germline CDR1 reads SGHTA; CDR2 reads FQGTGA. This CDR3 has 15 residues. The CDR3 spells CASSVDSSSVDGYTF. The CDR3 DNA sequence: TGTGCCAGCAGCGTGGACAGCTCCAGCGTGGATGGCTACACCTTC.

The chain joins TRBV30 to TRBJ1-1; D gene uncertain. Trimming shortened V by 2 bases and J by 2 bases, and 9 bases separated the two germline ends. The V gene's germline CDR1 is GTSNPN and CDR2 SVGIG (reference sequence). CDR3 length: 13 residues. The CDR3 here is CAWSMQVNTEAFF. The CDR3, as DNA: TGTGCCTGGAGTATGCAGGTTAACACTGAAGCTTTCTTT.

The CDR3 DNA is TGTGCCAGCAGAGCCGGGACAGGGGGTTTCTACAATGAGCAGTTCTTC. This translates into CASRAGTGGFYNEQFF. The J gene is TRBJ2-1, the V gene TRBV27, with 11 bases lining up with TRBD1. CDR3 length: 16 amino acids. CDR1 and CDR2 (germline): MNHEY, SMNVEV (reference sequence). V shed 6 bases, J shed 3 bases, and the junction held 7 bases outside the gene matches.

This chain uses TRBV29-1 with TRBJ1-2, with 9 bases lining up with TRBD1. The length of the CDR3 is 12 residues. The junction had 3 bases not matched to a gene; V was cut back by 3 bases and J by 7 bases. Per germline, CDR1 SQVTM and CDR2 ANQGSEA. The CDR3 protein is CSVEGQGGGYTF. CDR3 bases: TGCAGCGTTGAGGGACAGGGTGGTGGCTACACCTTC.

The rearrangement links TRBV18 to TRBJ1-2, with D unclear. This CDR3 comprises 17 residues. The germline V and J ends were trimmed by 2 bases and 0 bases, with 16 bases remaining between them. The germline CDR1 and CDR2 sequences are KGHSH and LQKENI. CDR3 region: CASSPYPESTANYGYTF. The CDR3 DNA is TGTGCCAGCTCACCATATCCAGAGTCTACAGCTAACTATGGCTACACCTTC.

This sequence joins TRBV2 and TRBJ1-5, with D perhaps matching TRBD1 (6 bases). The CDR3 runs to 15 residues. Per germline, CDR1 SNHLY and CDR2 FYNNEI. The V and J ends lost 8 bases and 1 base respectively, with 15 bases between them. The CDR3 bases are TGTGCCAGCGTAAAAGGGGGATCGAGCAATCAGCCCCAGCATTTT. This sequence encodes CASVKGGSSNQPQHF.

The V call is TRBV9, the J call TRBJ1-1; no reliable D call. The CDR3 is 13 amino acids. Trimming took off 2 bases at V and 3 bases at J, with 8 bases between the two ends. Germline CDR1 SGDLS, CDR2 YYNGEE. The CDR3 DNA is TGTGCCAGCAGCGTGGCAACAGACACTGAAGCTTTCTTT. Protein sequence: CASSVATDTEAFF.

V is TRBV5-1 and J is TRBJ1-1, with 7 bases aligning to TRBD1. The CDR3 runs to 15 residues. Germline V gives CDR1 SGHRS, CDR2 YFSETQ. J gave up 0 bases and V 4 bases, and 6 bases lay outside the gene matches. CDR3: CASSARTGMNTEAFF. The DNA of the CDR3 is TGCGCCAGCAGCGCTCGGACAGGTATGAACACTGAAGCTTTCTTT.